This TCR beta chain was identified in a study of OX40 agonist ivuxolimab in advanced cancers. In the study overall: Patients in dose escalation had liver, melanoma, kidney or head and neck cancers. The study reported partial responses in three patients: one hepatocellular carcinoma, two cutaneous melanoma. General study points: At 0.1 to 3.0 mg/kg, clonal expansion of CD4+ and CD8+ blood T cells had occurred by week 6.

Points on this clone: Its matching antigen is unknown.

The CDR3 covers 15 residues. Germline CDR1 SGHAT, CDR2 FQDESV (reference sequence). Trimming cost V 4 bases and J 5 bases; bases outside gene matches: 2. Data came from immunoSEQ multiplex PCR; TCRdb stores just in-frame clones and leaves some out. The sample lists about 90,000 clones; 75% to 95% were seen once. This chain joins TRBV11-1 and TRBJ2-1, with 13 nucleotides matching TRBD2. The sample consisted of CD4+ or CD8+ T cells sorted from blood, taken in a trial of the OX40 agonist ivuxolimab. The TCR originated in an adult with an advanced solid tumor such as melanoma, head and neck, liver or kidney cancer. CDR3 sequence: CASSSGLAGDNEQFF. CDR3 DNA sequence: TGTGCCAGCAGCTCAGGACTAGCGGGAGACAATGAGCAGTTCTTC. The entire variable domain, with the rest obtained from reference TRBV11-1 and TRBJ2-1, is as follows: EAEVAQSPRYKITEKSQAVAFWCDPISGHATLYWYRQILGQGPELLVQFQDESVVDDSQLPKDRFSAERLKGVDSTLKIQPAELGDSAMYLCASSSGLAGDNEQFFGPGTRLTVL.